The clone carrying this T cell receptor beta chain appeared a single time. Antigen: not known. This specimen includes other DNA sequences encoding the same CDR3. This entry is derived from a study of brain T cells in children with intractable seizures. Study findings and constraints: Clones missing pre-surgery may reflect undersampling of that blood sample. HCMV serostatus was not known, and viral specificity came from CDR3 similarity only.

CDR3 size: 12 residues. Per germline, CDR1 KGHSH and CDR2 LQKENI. Trimming cost V 3 bases and J 0 bases, with 3 bases left between them. Sequencing was limited to surgery cases with top T cell transcript signatures in brain tissue. Before surgery, patients took at least one anti-epileptic drug. Sequenced by immunoSEQ multiplex PCR; TCRdb stores in-frame clones only, minus some. The sample lists 110,000 or so clones; approximately 94% were seen once. The rearrangement joins TRBV18 to TRBJ2-7; D gene uncertain. The source of this sequence is a boy less than two years old with hemimegalencephaly and intractable seizures. Source: peripheral blood, taken at surgery. The CDR3 region is CASSPGSYEQYF. For the CDR3, the DNA is TGTGCCAGCTCACCCGGCTCCTACGAGCAGTACTTC.